The clone carrying this TCR beta chain was observed a single time. Its matching antigen is unknown. Data came from immunoSEQ multiplex PCR; TCRdb stores just in-frame clones and leaves some out. The table lists around 100,000 clones, approximately 87% of them singletons. This record comes from a study of T cell responses to AZD1222 COVID-19 vaccine. Study-level findings and limits: Regions 160-218 and 743-854 dominated among vaccine-associated CD4 TCRs spanning spike.

Material: peripheral blood, obtained on day 0 of AZD1222 vaccination. This TCR came from an adult in good health.

In nucleotides, the CDR3 is TGTGCCAGCAGCTTACATCCCGGGACTAGCGGGGGAGAGACCCAGTACTTC. Its protein product is CASSLHPGTSGGETQYF. This chain joins TRBV5-6 and TRBJ2-5; 14 positions agree with TRBD2. V lost 2 bases to trimming and J lost 4 bases; unmatched junction nucleotides: 7. The CDR3 contains 17 residues. CDR1 is SGHDT, CDR2 YYEEEE, per germline.